The following is a TCR beta chain sequence with its context. Its antigen is unidentified. This record comes from a study of OX40 agonist ivuxolimab in advanced cancers. As for the study in general: An agonistic human IgG2 monoclonal antibody against OX40 (CD134) was given. Overall study findings and caveats: Expanded clones were, on average, more numerous among CD8+ T cells than CD4+.

TCRdb's table, derived via immunoSEQ multiplex PCR, lists solely in-frame clones and lacks some. The data hold 40,000 to 50,000 clones, with roughly 90% observed a single time. Germline CDR1 reads MNHNS; CDR2 reads SASEGT. CDR3 length: 13 amino acids. Deletions cut 8 bases from V and 1 base from J, with 11 bases between. The rearrangement joins TRBV6-1 to TRBJ2-5; D perhaps matches TRBD1 (6 bases). The TCR originated in an adult with an advanced solid tumor such as melanoma, head and neck, liver or kidney cancer. Sequenced material: CD4+ or CD8+ T cells sorted from blood, taken in a trial of the OX40 agonist ivuxolimab. CDR3 sequence (DNA): TGTGCCAGCGCCGGGACATTCCAAGAGACCCAGTACTTC. This codes for CASAGTFQETQYF.